The clone carrying this TCR beta chain was seen a single time. The data originate from a study of blood T cell repertoires in COVID-19. The wider study: The United States, Italy and Spain provided the acute and convalescent COVID-19 samples.

The V end was cut by 3 bases, the J end by 2 bases, with 12 bases between. CDR3 length equals 15 residues. Germline CDR1 is MDHEN and CDR2 is SYDVKM. Enrollment of patients from Seattle took place during active infection, with longitudinal follow-up. Generated by immunoSEQ multiplex PCR, the TCRdb table keeps only in-frame clones and is missing some. The sample lists a few hundred thousand clones; around 90% were seen once. The chain has TRBV28 and TRBJ2-3, with a weak D call TRBD2 (5 bases). The sequenced sample consisted of peripheral blood. This clonotype originated in a woman in her sixties or seventies with COVID-19, enrolled during active disease. CDR3 bases: TGTGCCAGCAGTTTTCCGGGATCCCACACAGATACGCAGTATTTT. The encoded protein is CASSFPGSHTDTQYF.